This T cell receptor beta chain comes out of a study of T cell responses to AZD1222 COVID-19 vaccine. Deletions cut 3 bases from V and 1 base from J, with 9 bases between. This CDR3 is built from 14 residues. Germline V gene sequence: CDR1 SGHRS, CDR2 YFSETQ. The method was immunoSEQ multiplex PCR; TCRdb's version includes in-frame clones alone and lacks a portion of them. This table holds nearly 110,000 clones, 80% to 95% found once. The chain carries TRBV5-1 and TRBJ2-3; D gene uncertain. This TCR was sampled from an adult who received the AZD1222 COVID-19 vaccine. Sequences were derived from peripheral blood, sampled 28 days after the second AZD1222 dose. Written as DNA, the CDR3 is TGCGCCAGCAGCTCCGGTGTTGGCACAGATACGCAGTATTTT. The encoded protein is CASSSGVGTDTQYF.